This TCR beta chain came from a study of T cell responses to AZD1222 COVID-19 vaccine. Measured with immunoSEQ multiplex PCR; TCRdb has only the in-frame clones, and not every one. The repertoire includes some 150,000 clones, over 75% of them detected once, and roughly 4.7% sits in the top ten. CDR3 length: 15 amino acids. Trimming shortened V by 3 bases and J by 5 bases, and 14 bases separated the two germline ends. CDR1 is LNHDA, CDR2 SQIVND, per germline (reference sequence). This specimen consisted of peripheral blood, obtained on day 0 of AZD1222 vaccination. The receptor was isolated from an adult in good health. V is TRBV19 and J is TRBJ1-5; D perhaps matches TRBD1 (6 bases). The CDR3 region has the DNA TGTGCCAGTAGTATCCGAGGGGGAGGGGATCAGCCCCAGCATTTT. Protein product: CASSIRGGGDQPQHF.